Below are 23 T cell receptor beta chains sequenced from a single sample in a study of blood T cell repertoires in COVID-19. Profiling relied on immunoSEQ multiplex PCR, and the TCRdb table lists in-frame clones only, not all of them. The sample holds around 300,000 clones, over 75% seen once. The sequencing sample was made of PBMCs or T cells enriched from blood (not recorded which). These receptors came from a woman in her 30s who had recovered from COVID-19.

The rearrangement links TRBV19 to TRBJ2-4, with 9 bases fitting TRBD1. The length of the CDR3 is 17 residues. Germline CDR1 LNHDA, CDR2 SQIVND (reference sequence). V gave up 5 bases and J gave up 1 base; unmatched junction bases: 9. CDR3 protein: CASSLRTGVDAKNIQYF. In nucleotides, the CDR3 is TGTGCCAGTAGTCTGCGGACAGGGGTGGATGCCAAAAACATTCAGTACTTC.

This clone has a handful of counts. J is TRBJ2-7 and V is TRBV11-2; a weak D match, TRBD1 (5 bases). V dropped 2 bases and J dropped 2 bases, with 13 bases sitting between them. This CDR3 contains 15 residues. Germline CDR1 reads SGHAT; CDR2 reads FQNNGV. Written as DNA, the CDR3 is TGTGCCAGCAGCTTATCGGACACCCTCGCCTACGAGCAGTACTTC. This translates into CASSLSDTLAYEQYF.

The chain links TRBV5-1 to TRBJ2-7, with 7 positions matching TRBD1. This CDR3 contains 17 residues. V shed 0 bases, J shed 2 bases, and the junction held 11 bases outside the gene matches. Germline CDR1 reads SGHRS; CDR2 reads YFSETQ. This CDR3 reads CASSLDPSGTVTYEQYF. In nucleotides, the CDR3 is TGCGCCAGCAGCTTGGATCCCTCCGGGACAGTGACCTACGAGCAGTACTTC.

V is TRBV13 and J is TRBJ1-1; D remains unclear. Germline assignment: CDR1 PRHDT and CDR2 FYEKMQ (reference sequence). Trimming took 5 bases from V and 0 from J, leaving 13 bases between them. The CDR3 length is 15 residues. The CDR3 region has the DNA TGTGCCAGCAGCGGAAGCCGGGGTTTGAACACTGAAGCTTTCTTT. Its protein is CASSGSRGLNTEAFF.

Only one count was recorded for this clone. The V and J genes are TRBV5-4 and TRBJ1-2; TRBD1 might be the D (5 bases). Germline V gene data show CDR1 as SGHNT and CDR2 as YYREEE (reference sequence). Trimming left V 1 base short and J 4 bases short, with 14 bases between. This CDR3 is 15 amino acids long. CDR3: CASSLPLRGGYGYTF. The CDR3 nucleotides read TGTGCCAGCAGCTTGCCTCTTCGGGGGGGCTATGGCTACACCTTC. Using reference TRBV5-4 and TRBJ1-2 for the parts outside the CDR3, the full variable domain is ETGVTQSPTHLIKTRGQQVTLRCSSQSGHNTVSWYQQALGQGPQFIFQYYREEENGRGNFPPRFSGLQFPNYSSELNVNALELDDSALYLCASSLPLRGGYGYTFGSGTRLTVV.

The rearrangement uses TRBV5-1 and TRBJ1-2; 8 bases align to TRBD1. Trimming at V came to 3 bases and at J to 4 bases, leaving 14 bases not matched to a gene. The germline CDR1 and CDR2 sequences are SGHRS and YFSETQ. The CDR3 is 17 amino acids. CDR3 in DNA: TGCGCCAGCAGCTCCTCCGCAAGGACAGGGCCGTCCTATGGCTACACCTTC. This codes for CASSSSARTGPSYGYTF. Looking up the rest from reference TRBV5-1 and TRBJ1-2 gives the full variable domain: KAGVTQTPRYLIKTRGQQVTLSCSPISGHRSVSWYQQTPGQGLQFLFEYFSETQRNKGNFPGRFSGRQFSNSRSEMNVSTLELGDSALYLCASSSSARTGPSYGYTFGSGTRLTVV.

The CDR3 DNA reads TGCGCCAGCAGCCCGTTGGGACTAGCGGGGCAAGAGACCCAGTACTTC. Its translation: CASSPLGLAGQETQYF. This rearrangement joins TRBV4-1 to TRBJ2-5, with 13 nucleotides matching TRBD2. The junction had 4 bases not matched to a gene; V was cut back by 4 bases and J by 2 bases. The CDR3 covers 16 residues. Germline V gives CDR1 MGHRA, CDR2 YSYEKL.

This clone came up a few times. V is TRBV7-2 and J is TRBJ2-2; no clear D gene. The germline CDR1 and CDR2 sequences are SGHTA and FQGNSA. The CDR3 has 16 amino acids. The V gene lost 7 bases and the J gene lost 3 bases, with 18 bases spanning the gap. The CDR3 loop is CASTKDFQKYTGELFF. DNA for the CDR3: TGTGCCAGCACCAAAGACTTTCAGAAATACACCGGGGAGCTGTTTTTT.

The chain links TRBV15 to TRBJ1-2; D possibly corresponds to TRBD1 (5 bases). Deletions cut 0 bases from V and 8 bases from J, with 19 bases between. CDR3 length: 16 residues. The V gene's germline CDR1 is LNHNV and CDR2 YYDKDF (reference sequence). CDR3 bases: TGTGCCACCAGCAGAGATTCCAGACAGCCCCTAAGGGGCTACACCTTC. Its protein product is CATSRDSRQPLRGYTF.

This rearrangement joins TRBV4-1 to TRBJ2-7; the D gene is possibly TRBD2 (6 bases). The CDR3 runs 14 residues. The germline V and J ends were trimmed by 5 bases and 1 base, with 12 bases remaining between them. Germline V gives CDR1 MGHRA, CDR2 YSYEKL. CDR3 in amino acids: CASSARRGSYEQYF. The CDR3 DNA reads TGCGCCAGCAGCGCGCGGAGGGGATCCTACGAGCAGTACTTC.

This rearrangement joins TRBV28 to TRBJ1-2; D unresolved. This CDR3 spans 17 amino acids. From germline, CDR1 is MDHEN and CDR2 SYDVKM. V was shortened by 6 bases and J by 1 base, with 21 bases between the two germline ends. This CDR3 is CASSLDTQTLLNYGYTF. Written as DNA, the CDR3 is TGTGCCAGCAGCCTCGACACCCAAACCCTCCTTAACTATGGCTACACCTTC.

The chain combines TRBV3-1 (or the pseudogene TRBV3-2) with TRBJ2-3; TRBD2 is a possible D gene (5 bases). Germline loops: CDR1 LGHDT, CDR2 YNNKEL (reference sequence). Trimming pared 6 bases from V and 1 base from J, leaving 8 bases between. The CDR3 runs to 13 residues. The CDR3 spells CASRDFRTDTQYF. The DNA for the CDR3 is TGTGCCAGCAGGGACTTCCGCACAGATACGCAGTATTTT.

This chain uses TRBV24-1 with TRBJ2-5, with 9 bases lining up with TRBD1. With 3 bases clipped from V and 5 bases from J, the junction kept 3 bases outside the gene matches. In germline, CDR1 is KGHDR, CDR2 SFDVKD. The CDR3 is 14 amino acids. The CDR3 protein is CATSDGTGSETQYF. In DNA, the CDR3 is TGTGCCACCAGTGATGGGACAGGGTCGGAGACCCAGTACTTC.

This rearrangement joins TRBV6-5 to TRBJ1-4; maybe TRBD1 (5 bases). V lost 7 bases to trimming and J lost 7 bases, with 16 bases between them. The CDR3 runs 14 residues. Germline CDR1 reads MNHEY; CDR2 reads SVGAGI. For the CDR3, the DNA is TGTGCCAGCATTAAAACAGGTGTGGGTGAAAAACTGTTTTTT. It codes for CASIKTGVGEKLFF.

This chain uses TRBV20-1 with TRBJ1-5; no reliable D call. V lost 3 bases and J 2 bases, leaving 8 bases between the germline ends. Germline V gives CDR1 DFQATT, CDR2 SNEGSKA (reference sequence). This CDR3 comprises 13 residues. The CDR3 nucleotides read TGCAGTGCTAGTTTAGCCCGCAATCAGCCCCAGCATTTT. This codes for CSASLARNQPQHF.

This chain uses TRBV24-1 with TRBJ2-2, with unresolved D. Germline V gives CDR1 KGHDR, CDR2 SFDVKD. V lost 9 bases and J lost 4, with 8 bases in between. This CDR3 is 12 amino acids long. The CDR3 DNA reads TGTGCCACCTCGCGAGGCACCGGGGAGCTGTTTTTT. Translating gives CATSRGTGELFF.

The chain couples TRBV11-2 to TRBJ2-1; tentatively, D is TRBD1 (5 bases). V lost 0 bases to trimming and J lost 0 bases, with 18 bases between them. Germline lookup yields CDR1 SGHAT and CDR2 FQNNGV. This CDR3 has 19 amino acids. The CDR3 region has the DNA TGTGCCAGCAGCTTAGATTTTCTCCTCGGCAGGGTCTCCTACAATGAGCAGTTCTTC. It specifies CASSLDFLLGRVSYNEQFF.

The rearrangement uses TRBV4-1 and TRBJ1-2, with 10 bases fitting TRBD1. In germline, CDR1 is MGHRA, CDR2 YSYEKL. J was trimmed by 12 bases and V by 4 bases; bases with no gene match: 11. CDR3 length: 14 amino acids. The DNA for the CDR3 is TGCGCCAGCAGCCCGAGCGGACAGGGGGTAGCGGACACCTTC. As protein: CASSPSGQGVADTF.

V is TRBV4-1 and J is TRBJ2-7, with 9 positions matching TRBD1. V shed 2 bases and J 3 bases; nucleotides not matched to a gene: 8. Germline V gene lookup returns CDR1 MGHRA and CDR2 YSYEKL. The CDR3 is 16 residues long. The CDR3 protein is CASSQSRTGDIYEQYF. The CDR3 bases are TGCGCCAGCAGCCAATCCAGGACAGGGGATATCTACGAGCAGTACTTC.

V is TRBV6-5 and J is TRBJ1-3; 9 nucleotides line up with TRBD1. V dropped 5 bases and J dropped 8; count of bases not matched to a gene: 4. The CDR3 consists of 13 residues. Germline CDR1 and CDR2: MNHEY and SVGAGI. The CDR3 protein is CASSRGQGYTIYF. The CDR3 region has the DNA TGTGCCAGCAGTCGCGGACAGGGGTACACCATATATTTT.

V gene TRBV3-1 (or the pseudogene TRBV3-2) combines with J gene TRBJ2-3; a possible D gene is TRBD2 (7 bases). The CDR3 length is 15 residues. Per germline, CDR1 LGHDT and CDR2 YNNKEL (reference sequence). V was pared by 1 base and J by 2 bases, with 10 bases between. The CDR3 region has the DNA TGTGCCAGCAGCCAAGGCGGGGGCCCCACAGATACGCAGTATTTT. It yields the protein CASSQGGGPTDTQYF.

This chain uses TRBV19 with TRBJ2-2, with 9 bases that match TRBD1. Germline values: CDR1 LNHDA, CDR2 SQIVND (reference sequence). The CDR3 runs 15 residues. The V and J ends lost 4 bases and 5 bases, in that order; junction bases with no gene match: 5. This chain's CDR3 is CASSKGQGWTGELFF. CDR3 nucleotides: TGTGCCAGTAGTAAGGGACAGGGCTGGACCGGGGAGCTGTTTTTT.

The V call is TRBV25-1, the J call TRBJ1-1; the match to TRBD1 covers 7 bases. This CDR3 contains 16 residues. Germline CDR1 is MGHDK and CDR2 is SYGVNS. The ends lost 0 bases at V and 5 bases at J; junction bases unmatched: 9. The CDR3 DNA sequence: TGTGCCAGCAGTGAATACGCTAACAGGGGTTGGACTGAAGCTTTCTTT. This encodes CASSEYANRGWTEAFF.